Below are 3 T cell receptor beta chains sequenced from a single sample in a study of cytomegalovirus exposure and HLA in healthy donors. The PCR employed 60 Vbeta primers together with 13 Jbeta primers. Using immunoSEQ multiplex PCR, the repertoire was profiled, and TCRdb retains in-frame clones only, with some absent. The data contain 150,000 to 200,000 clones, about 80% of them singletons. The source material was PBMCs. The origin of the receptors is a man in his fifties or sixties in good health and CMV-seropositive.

The CDR3 sequence: CASSVRGLGQGAYF. The CDR3 nucleotides read TGTGCCAGCAGCGTTAGAGGTCTCGGACAGGGGGCGTACTTC. V and J are TRBV7-2 and TRBJ2-7, with 11 bases fitting TRBD1. The CDR3 runs 14 residues. Trimming removed 5 bases from V and 12 bases from J; junction bases left unmatched: 12. The V gene's germline CDR1 is SGHTA and CDR2 FQGNSA.

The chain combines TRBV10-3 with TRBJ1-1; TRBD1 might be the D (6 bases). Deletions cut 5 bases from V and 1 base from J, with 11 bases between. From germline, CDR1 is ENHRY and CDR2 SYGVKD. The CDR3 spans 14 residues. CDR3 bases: TGTGCCATCAGTCCCAGGGGAACGAACACTGAAGCTTTCTTT. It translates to CAISPRGTNTEAFF.

The DNA for the CDR3 is TGTGCCAGCAGCTTGGACAGCCTCTCCTACGAGCAGTACTTC. Translation: CASSLDSLSYEQYF. The chain has TRBV5-5 and TRBJ2-7; no definite D call. V shed 0 bases and J shed 0 bases, with 7 bases lying between them. The CDR3 has 14 residues. Looked up from germline, CDR1 is SGHKS and CDR2 is YYEKEE (reference sequence).